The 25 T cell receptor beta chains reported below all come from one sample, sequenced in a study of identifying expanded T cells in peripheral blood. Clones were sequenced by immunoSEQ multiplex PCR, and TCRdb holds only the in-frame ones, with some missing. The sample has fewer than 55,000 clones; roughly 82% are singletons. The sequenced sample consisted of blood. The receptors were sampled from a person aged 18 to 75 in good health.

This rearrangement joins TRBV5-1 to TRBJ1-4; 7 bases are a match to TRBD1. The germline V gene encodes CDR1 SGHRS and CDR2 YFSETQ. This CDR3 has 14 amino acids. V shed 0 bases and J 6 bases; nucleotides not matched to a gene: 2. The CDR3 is CASSLDGTDEKLFF. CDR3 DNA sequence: TGCGCCAGCAGCTTGGACGGGACAGATGAAAAACTGTTTTTT.

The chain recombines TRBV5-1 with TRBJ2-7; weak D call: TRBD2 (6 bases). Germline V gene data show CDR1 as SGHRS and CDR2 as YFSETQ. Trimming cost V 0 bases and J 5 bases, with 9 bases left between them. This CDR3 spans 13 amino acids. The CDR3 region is CASSLGRGNEQYV. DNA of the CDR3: TGCGCCAGCAGCTTGGGACGGGGGAACGAGCAGTACGTC.

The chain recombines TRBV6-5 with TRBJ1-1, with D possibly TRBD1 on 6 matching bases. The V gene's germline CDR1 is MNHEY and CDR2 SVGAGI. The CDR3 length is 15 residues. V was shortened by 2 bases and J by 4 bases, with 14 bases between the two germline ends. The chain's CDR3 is CASSYEITGTTEAFF. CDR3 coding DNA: TGTGCCAGCAGTTACGAGATTACAGGGACCACTGAAGCTTTCTTT.

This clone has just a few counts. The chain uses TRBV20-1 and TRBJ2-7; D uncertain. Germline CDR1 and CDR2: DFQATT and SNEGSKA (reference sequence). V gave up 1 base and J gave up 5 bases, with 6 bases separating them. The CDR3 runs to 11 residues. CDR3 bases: TGCAGTGCTAGAGGACAAAACGAGCAGTACTTC. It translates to CSARGQNEQYF.

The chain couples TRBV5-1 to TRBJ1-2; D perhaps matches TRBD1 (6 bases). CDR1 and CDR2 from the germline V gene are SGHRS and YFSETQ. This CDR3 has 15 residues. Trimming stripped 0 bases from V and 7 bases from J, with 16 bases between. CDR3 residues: CASSLGSGELGGYTF. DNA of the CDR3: TGCGCCAGCAGCTTGGGATCAGGGGAGTTGGGTGGCTACACCTTC.

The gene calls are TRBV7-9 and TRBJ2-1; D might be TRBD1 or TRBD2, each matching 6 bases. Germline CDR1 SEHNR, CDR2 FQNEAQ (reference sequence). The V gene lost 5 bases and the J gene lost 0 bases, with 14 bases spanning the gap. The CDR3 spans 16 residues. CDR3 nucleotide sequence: TGTGCCAGCAGCCCCCCGGGGGCCGGCTCCTACAATGAGCAGTTCTTC. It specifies CASSPPGAGSYNEQFF.

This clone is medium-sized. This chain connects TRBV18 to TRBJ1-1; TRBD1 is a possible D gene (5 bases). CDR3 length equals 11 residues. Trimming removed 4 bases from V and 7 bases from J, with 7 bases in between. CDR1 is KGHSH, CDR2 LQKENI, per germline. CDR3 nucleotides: TGTGCCAGCTCACGAGGGGATGAAGCTTTCTTT. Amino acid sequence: CASSRGDEAFF.

The CDR3 is CAWSVRREDSPLHF. The CDR3 nucleotides are TGTGCCTGGAGTGTCCGCAGGGAGGATTCACCCCTCCACTTT. This chain uses TRBV30 with TRBJ1-6; D perhaps matches TRBD1 (5 bases). The V end lost 0 bases, the J end lost 8 bases, and 11 bases lay between the germline ends. The germline CDR1 and CDR2 sequences are GTSNPN and SVGIG (reference sequence). This CDR3 comprises 14 residues. Combining the CDR3 with reference TRBV30 and TRBJ1-6 gives the whole variable domain SQTIHQWPATLVQPVGSPLSLECTVEGTSNPNLYWYRQAAGRGLQLLFYSVGIGQISSEVPQNLSASRPQDRQFILSSKKLLLSDSGFYLCAWSVRREDSPLHFGNGTRLTVT.

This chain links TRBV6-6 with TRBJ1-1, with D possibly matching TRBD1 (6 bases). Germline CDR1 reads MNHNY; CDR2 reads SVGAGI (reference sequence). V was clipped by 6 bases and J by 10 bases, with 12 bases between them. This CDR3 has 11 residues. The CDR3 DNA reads TGTGCCAGCAGGGATACAGGGAGAGCTTTCTTT. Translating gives CASRDTGRAFF.

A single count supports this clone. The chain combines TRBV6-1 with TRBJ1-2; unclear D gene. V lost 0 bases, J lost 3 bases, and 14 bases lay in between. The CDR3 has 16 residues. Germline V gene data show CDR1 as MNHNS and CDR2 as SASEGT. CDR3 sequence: CASSEASTREDYGYTF. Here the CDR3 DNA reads TGTGCCAGCAGTGAAGCATCGACCCGCGAGGACTATGGCTACACCTTC.

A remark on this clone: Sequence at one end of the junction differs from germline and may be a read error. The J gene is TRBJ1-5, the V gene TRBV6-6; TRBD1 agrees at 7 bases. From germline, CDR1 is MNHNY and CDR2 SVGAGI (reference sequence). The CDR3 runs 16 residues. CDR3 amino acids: CASSNSGGMSNQPQHF. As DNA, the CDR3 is TGTGCCAGCAGTAACTCAGGGGGGATGAGCAATCAGCCCCAGCATTTT.

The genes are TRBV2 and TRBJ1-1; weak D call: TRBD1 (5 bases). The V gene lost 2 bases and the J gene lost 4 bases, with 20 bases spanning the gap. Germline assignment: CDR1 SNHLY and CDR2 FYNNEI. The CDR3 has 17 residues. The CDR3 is CASSETKPSSGTTEAFF. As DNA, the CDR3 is TGTGCCAGCAGTGAAACTAAGCCTAGTTCAGGGACCACTGAAGCTTTCTTT.

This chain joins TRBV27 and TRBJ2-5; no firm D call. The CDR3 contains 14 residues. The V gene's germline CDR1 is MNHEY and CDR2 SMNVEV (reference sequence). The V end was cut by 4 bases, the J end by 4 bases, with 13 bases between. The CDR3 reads CASSWSYKGETQYF. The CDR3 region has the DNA TGTGCCAGCAGTTGGTCCTACAAGGGAGAGACCCAGTACTTC.

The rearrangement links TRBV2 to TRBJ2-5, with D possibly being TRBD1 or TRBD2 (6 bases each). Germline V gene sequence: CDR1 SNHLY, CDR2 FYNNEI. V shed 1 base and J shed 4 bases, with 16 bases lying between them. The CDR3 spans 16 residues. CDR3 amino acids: CASSEVKGGGAETQYF. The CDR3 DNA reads TGTGCCAGCAGTGAAGTGAAGGGGGGAGGAGCAGAGACCCAGTACTTC.

The CDR3 nucleotides read TGTGCCAGCAGTTACCTAGCGGGGCGGAACGAGCAGTACTTC. Its translation is CASSYLAGRNEQYF. This chain uses TRBV6-5 with TRBJ2-7; TRBD2 matches 9 bases. The length of the CDR3 is 14 residues. The junction had 4 bases not matched to a gene; V was cut back by 2 bases and J by 5 bases. Germline-derived CDR1 and CDR2 are MNHEY and SVGAGI.

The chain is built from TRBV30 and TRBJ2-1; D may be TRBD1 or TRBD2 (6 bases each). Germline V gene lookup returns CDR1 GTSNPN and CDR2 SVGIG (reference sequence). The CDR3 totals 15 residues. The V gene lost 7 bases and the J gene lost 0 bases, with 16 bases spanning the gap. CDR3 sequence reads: CASVLGGLSYNEQFF. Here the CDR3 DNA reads TGTGCCTCGGTACTGGGGGGCCTCTCCTACAATGAGCAGTTCTTC.

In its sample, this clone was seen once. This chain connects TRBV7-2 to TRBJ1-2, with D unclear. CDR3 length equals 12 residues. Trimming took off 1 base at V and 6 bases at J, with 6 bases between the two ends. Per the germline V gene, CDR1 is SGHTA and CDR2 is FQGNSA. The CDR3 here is CASSLDWHGYTF. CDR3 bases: TGTGCCAGCAGCTTAGACTGGCATGGCTACACCTTC.

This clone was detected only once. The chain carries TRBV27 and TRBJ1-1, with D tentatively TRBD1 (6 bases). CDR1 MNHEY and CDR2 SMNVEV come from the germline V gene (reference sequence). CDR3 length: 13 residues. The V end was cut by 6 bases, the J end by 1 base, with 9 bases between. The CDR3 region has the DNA TGTGCCAGCAGGGGGACACAGAACACTGAAGCTTTCTTT. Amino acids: CASRGTQNTEAFF.

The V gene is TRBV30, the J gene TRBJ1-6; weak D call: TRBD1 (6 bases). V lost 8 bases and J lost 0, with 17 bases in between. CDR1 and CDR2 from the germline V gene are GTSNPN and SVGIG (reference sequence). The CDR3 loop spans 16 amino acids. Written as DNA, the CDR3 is TGTGCCCTGAAAAACAGGGTTAGCTCCTATAATTCACCCCTCCACTTT. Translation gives CALKNRVSSYNSPLHF. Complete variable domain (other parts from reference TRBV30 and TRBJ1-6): SQTIHQWPATLVQPVGSPLSLECTVEGTSNPNLYWYRQAAGRGLQLLFYSVGIGQISSEVPQNLSASRPQDRQFILSSKKLLLSDSGFYLCALKNRVSSYNSPLHFGNGTRLTVT.

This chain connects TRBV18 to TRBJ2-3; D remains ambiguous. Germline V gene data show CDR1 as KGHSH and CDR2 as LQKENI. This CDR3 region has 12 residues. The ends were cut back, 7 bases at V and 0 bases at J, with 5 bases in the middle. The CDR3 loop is CASFSSTDTQYF. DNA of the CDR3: TGTGCCAGCTTCAGTAGCACAGATACGCAGTATTTT. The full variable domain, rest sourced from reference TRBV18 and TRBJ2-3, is NAGVMQNPRHLVRRRGQEARLRCSPMKGHSHVYWYRQLPEEGLKFMVYLQKENIIDESGMPKERFSAEFPKEGPSILRIQQVVRGDSAAYFCASFSSTDTQYFGPGTRLTVL.

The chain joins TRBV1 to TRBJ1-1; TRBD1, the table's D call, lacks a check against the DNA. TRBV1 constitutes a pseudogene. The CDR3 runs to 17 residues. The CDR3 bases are TGCACCAGCGATCGAGTCAGCAGGACAGGGGAAAACACTGAAGCTTTCTTT. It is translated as CTSDRVSRTGENTEAFF.

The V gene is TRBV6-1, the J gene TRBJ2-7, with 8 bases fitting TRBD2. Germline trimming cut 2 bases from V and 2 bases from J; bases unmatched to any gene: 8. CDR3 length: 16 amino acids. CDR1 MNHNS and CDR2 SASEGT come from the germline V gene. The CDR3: CASSEYSAGGPYEQYF. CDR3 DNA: TGTGCCAGCAGTGAATATAGCGCGGGAGGACCCTACGAGCAGTACTTC.

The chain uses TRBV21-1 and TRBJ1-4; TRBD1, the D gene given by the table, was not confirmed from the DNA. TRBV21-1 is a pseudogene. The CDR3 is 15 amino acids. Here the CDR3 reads CASSKVNRFNEKLFF. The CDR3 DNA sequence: TGTGCCAGCAGCAAAGTGAACAGGTTTAATGAAAAACTGTTTTTT.

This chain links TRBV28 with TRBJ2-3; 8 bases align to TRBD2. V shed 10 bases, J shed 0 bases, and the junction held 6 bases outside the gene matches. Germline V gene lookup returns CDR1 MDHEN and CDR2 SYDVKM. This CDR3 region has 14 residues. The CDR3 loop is CATGLAGSTDTQYF. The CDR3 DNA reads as TGTGCCACCGGACTAGCAGGGAGCACAGATACGCAGTATTTT.

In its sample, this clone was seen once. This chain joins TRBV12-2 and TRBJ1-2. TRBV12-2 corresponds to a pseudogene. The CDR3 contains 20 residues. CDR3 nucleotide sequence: TGTGCAAGTCGCGTCCAATTCCCGGGACGACTAGAAAGTGGGGTCTATGGCTACACCTTC. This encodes CASRVQFPGRLESGVYGYTF.